This T cell receptor (beta chain) was profiled in a study of OX40 agonist ivuxolimab in advanced cancers. The overall study: In this cohort, patients received ivuxolimab, an agonistic anti-OX40 (CD134) antibody. Study-level points and caveats: Doses of 0.1 to 3.0 mg/kg were accompanied by clonal expansion of CD4+ and CD8+ blood T cells by week 6.

Germline CDR1 reads MNHNS; CDR2 reads SASEGT. The CDR3 totals 12 residues. V lost 6 bases and J lost 3, with 9 bases in between. As for this clone: The antigen is unknown.

The data were produced by immunoSEQ multiplex PCR, yet TCRdb's version contains in-frame clones alone and is incomplete. The data show tens of thousands of clones, with about 92% seen just once and about 26% held by the top ten. The sample here was CD4+ or CD8+ T cells sorted from blood, taken in a trial of the OX40 agonist ivuxolimab. The sequence derives from an adult with an advanced solid tumor such as melanoma, head and neck, liver or kidney cancer. The chain joins TRBV6-1 to TRBJ2-7; tentatively, D is TRBD1 (6 bases). The CDR3 DNA is TGTGCCAGCAGAGGGACACACTACGAGCAGTACTTC. Translated, it gives CASRGTHYEQYF.